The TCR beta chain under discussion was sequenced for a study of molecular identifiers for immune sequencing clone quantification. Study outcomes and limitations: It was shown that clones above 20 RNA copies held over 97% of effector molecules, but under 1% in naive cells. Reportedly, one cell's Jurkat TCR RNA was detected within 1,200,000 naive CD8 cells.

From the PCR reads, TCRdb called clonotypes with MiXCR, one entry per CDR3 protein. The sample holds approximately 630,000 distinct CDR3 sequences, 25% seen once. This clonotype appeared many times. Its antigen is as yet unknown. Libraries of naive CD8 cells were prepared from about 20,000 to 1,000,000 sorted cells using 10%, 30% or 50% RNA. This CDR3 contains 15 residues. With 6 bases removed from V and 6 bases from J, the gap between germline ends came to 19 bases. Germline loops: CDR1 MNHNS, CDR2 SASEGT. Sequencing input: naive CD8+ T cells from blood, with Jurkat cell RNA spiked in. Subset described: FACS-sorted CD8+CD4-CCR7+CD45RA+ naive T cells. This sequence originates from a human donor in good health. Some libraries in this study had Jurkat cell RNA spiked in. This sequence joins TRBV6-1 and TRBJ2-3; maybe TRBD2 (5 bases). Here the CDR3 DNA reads TGTGCCAGCAGGGAGGTACAAACTTTTACGGATACGCAGTATTTT. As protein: CASREVQTFTDTQYF.